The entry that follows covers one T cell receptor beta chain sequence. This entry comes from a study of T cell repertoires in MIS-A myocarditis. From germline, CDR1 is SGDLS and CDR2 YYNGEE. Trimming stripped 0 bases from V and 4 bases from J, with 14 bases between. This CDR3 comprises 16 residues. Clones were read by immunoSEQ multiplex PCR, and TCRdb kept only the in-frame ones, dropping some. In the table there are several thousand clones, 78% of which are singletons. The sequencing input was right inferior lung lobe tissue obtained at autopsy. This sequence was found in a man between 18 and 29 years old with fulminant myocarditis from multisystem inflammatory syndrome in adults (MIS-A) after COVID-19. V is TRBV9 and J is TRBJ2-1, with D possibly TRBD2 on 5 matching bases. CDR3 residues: CASSVDLTTGYNEQFF. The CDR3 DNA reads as TGTGCCAGCAGCGTAGATCTCACGACGGGGTACAATGAGCAGTTCTTC.